This T cell receptor (beta chain) was identified during a study of blood T cell repertoires in COVID-19. Sequencing was performed with immunoSEQ multiplex PCR; in TCRdb, only in-frame clones are kept and a portion is missing. The data show about 350,000 clones, about 90% seen once. With regard to this clone: Relative to the germline gene, one junction end is altered; a read error may explain this.

There are 14 residues in the CDR3. Germline CDR1 is LGHDT and CDR2 is YNNKEL (reference sequence). Material for sequencing was peripheral blood. This TCR was sampled from a woman under 30 who had recovered from COVID-19. The rearrangement uses TRBV3-1 (or the pseudogene TRBV3-2) and TRBJ2-5; TRBD2 is a possible D gene (5 bases). This chain's CDR3 is CASTQPGTQETQYF. The CDR3 DNA reads as TGTGCCAGCACCCAACCGGGAACCCAAGAGACCCAGTACTTC.